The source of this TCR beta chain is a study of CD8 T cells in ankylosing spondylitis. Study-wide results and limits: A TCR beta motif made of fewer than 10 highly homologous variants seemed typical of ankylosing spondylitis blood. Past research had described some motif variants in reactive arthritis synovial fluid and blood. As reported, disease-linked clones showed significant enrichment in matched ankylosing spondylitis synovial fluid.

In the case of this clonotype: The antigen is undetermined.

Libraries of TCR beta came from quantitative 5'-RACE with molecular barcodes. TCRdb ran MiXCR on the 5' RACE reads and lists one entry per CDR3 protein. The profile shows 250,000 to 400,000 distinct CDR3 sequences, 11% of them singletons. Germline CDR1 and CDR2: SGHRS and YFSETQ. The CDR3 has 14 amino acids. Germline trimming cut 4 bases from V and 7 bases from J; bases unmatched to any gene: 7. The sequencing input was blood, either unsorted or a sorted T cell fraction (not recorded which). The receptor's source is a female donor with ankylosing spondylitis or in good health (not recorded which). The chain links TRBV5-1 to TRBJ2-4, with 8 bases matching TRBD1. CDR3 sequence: CASSPDRGRNIQYF. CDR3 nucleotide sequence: TGCGCCAGCAGCCCAGACAGGGGACGGAACATTCAGTACTTC.